The sequence of this T cell receptor beta chain was determined in a study of Ad26.COV2.S vaccination and SARS-CoV-2 variants. As for the study in general: Donor got 5x10^10 or 1x10^11 viral particles of Ad26.COV2.S. Overall study findings and caveats: Overall T cell responses may have been underestimated by the analyses of TCR breadth and depth. Relative to placebo recipients, vaccine recipients exhibited elevated spike-specific TCR breadth.

Trimming pared 7 bases from V and 1 base from J, leaving 16 bases between. Germline-derived CDR1 and CDR2 are SGHVS and FQNEAQ. The CDR3 spans 15 residues. Generated by immunoSEQ multiplex PCR, the TCRdb table keeps only in-frame clones and is missing some. The data contain about 410,000 clones, about 91% of them singletons. As for treatment: over 15 received Ad26.COV2.S at low or high dose, single or two shots; 5 received placebo; per-sample allocation not given. Each sample was drawn 63 days after the first injection (of vaccine or placebo). This clone was seen only once. Its antigen is unidentified.

V usage is TRBV7-8 and J usage is TRBJ1-1, with D possibly TRBD1 on 5 matching bases. This sequence was found in a person aged 18-60 years who received the Ad26.COV2.S COVID-19 vaccine or a placebo. The sequences come from peripheral blood, collected in a trial of Ad26.COV2.S vaccine versus placebo. The CDR3 coding sequence is TGTGCCAGCACTGCCCAGGGACTCAGGAACACTGAAGCTTTCTTT. Translated: CASTAQGLRNTEAFF.